Below, 14 T cell receptor beta chains from the same sample are listed, as sequenced in a study of blood T cells in healthy people across ages. Next came a second PCR, run for about 6 to 11 cycles, which used a sample-barcoded 5' primer along with a J-beta primer mix. TCRdb recomputed calls from the 5' RACE reads with MiXCR, one row per CDR3 protein. Found here are fewer than 800,000 distinct CDR3 sequences, approximately 21% of them singletons; the top ten hold 3% to 4.5%. Sequencing used blood. Receptor source: a man in his 70s in good health.

This clonotype showed up just a few times. The V and J genes are TRBV5-1 and TRBJ2-7; TRBD2 might be the D (8 bases). V lost 5 bases, J lost 5 bases, and 20 bases lay in between. Germline V gene data show CDR1 as SGHRS and CDR2 as YFSETQ. This CDR3 region has 15 residues. CDR3 sequence: CASRIAGQTFNEQYF. The CDR3 DNA reads TGCGCCAGCAGGATAGCGGGACAGACCTTCAACGAGCAGTACTTC. Supplemented by reference TRBV5-1 and TRBJ2-7, the full variable domain reads KAGVTQTPRYLIKTRGQQVTLSCSPISGHRSVSWYQQTPGQGLQFLFEYFSETQRNKGNFPGRFSGRQFSNSRSEMNVSTLELGDSALYLCASRIAGQTFNEQYFGPGTRLTVT.

The chain carries TRBV12-3 or TRBV12-4 and TRBJ2-2; TRBD2 matches at 9 bases. The length of the CDR3 is 16 residues. The V segment lost 0 bases and the J segment 6 bases; nucleotides outside the gene matches: 5. CDR3 sequence: CASSLASGSVAGELFF. In DNA form, the CDR3 reads TGTGCCAGCAGTTTAGCTAGCGGGAGTGTCGCCGGGGAGCTGTTTTTT.

This clonotype was counted only a few times. The V call is TRBV28, the J call TRBJ2-5, with 8 bases that match TRBD1. The CDR3 is made up of 14 amino acids. Germline CDR1 MDHEN, CDR2 SYDVKM. J was trimmed by 4 bases and V by 6 bases; bases with no gene match: 7. As DNA, the CDR3 is TGTGCCAGCAGCCAACAGGGGGGAAGAGAGACCCAGTACTTC. It translates to CASSQQGGRETQYF.

The CDR3 protein is CASSHGGAGVSNEQFF. CDR3 coding DNA: TGTGCCAGCAGTCACGGGGGAGCGGGGGTCTCCAATGAGCAGTTCTTC. This chain uses TRBV12-3 or TRBV12-4 with TRBJ2-1, with 8 bases that match TRBD2. V trimming: 5 bases; J trimming: 6 bases; junction bases outside the gene matches: 12. This CDR3 comprises 16 residues.

This clonotype was recorded a few times. The chain recombines TRBV4-1 with TRBJ2-6; 10 nucleotides line up with TRBD1. This CDR3 comprises 19 residues. V gave up 0 bases and J gave up 2 bases; unmatched junction bases: 7. Per the germline V gene, CDR1 is MGHRA and CDR2 is YSYEKL. The CDR3 loop is CASSQDLGQGLTGANVLTF. CDR3 in DNA: TGCGCCAGCAGCCAAGATTTGGGACAGGGGCTTACTGGGGCCAACGTCCTGACTTTC.

This clonotype is a singleton in its sample. CDR3 sequence: CASSPGQQRYTF. The CDR3 DNA reads as TGTGCCAGCAGTCCCGGACAGCAGCGCTACACCTTC. The chain recombines TRBV28 with TRBJ1-2; D possibly corresponds to TRBD1 (6 bases). Germline CDR1 MDHEN, CDR2 SYDVKM. The CDR3 consists of 12 residues. The ends were cut back, 5 bases at V and 9 bases at J, with 13 bases in the middle.

In this sample, this clonotype turned up many times. The gene calls are TRBV5-6 and TRBJ2-3; D may correspond to TRBD1 or TRBD2 (5 bases each). Germline assignment: CDR1 SGHDT and CDR2 YYEEEE. V lost 4 bases to trimming and J lost 4 bases, with 13 bases between them. The CDR3 sequence is 14 residues long. CDR3 region: CASSPGRGSDTQYF. The CDR3 DNA follows: TGTGCCAGCAGCCCGGGAAGGGGATCAGATACGCAGTATTTT.

The rearrangement links TRBV9 to TRBJ2-1; tentative D call: TRBD2 (5 bases). The CDR3 spans 16 residues. V lost 4 bases and J lost 10, with 24 bases in between. CDR1 and CDR2 from the germline V gene are SGDLS and YYNGEE. The CDR3: CASSHSGRSGMYEQFF. CDR3 nucleotides: TGTGCCAGCAGCCACTCGGGTCGGTCCGGGATGTACGAGCAGTTCTTC. Looking up the rest from reference TRBV9 and TRBJ2-1 gives the full variable domain: DSGVTQTPKHLITATGQRVTLRCSPRSGDLSVYWYQQSLDQGLQFLIQYYNGEERAKGNILERFSAQQFPDLHSELNLSSLELGDSALYFCASSHSGRSGMYEQFFGPGTRLTVL.

This clonotype was recorded many times. The rearrangement links TRBV7-2 to TRBJ1-1; D gene unclear. The V end was cut by 4 bases, the J end by 3 bases, with 15 bases between. CDR1 and CDR2 from the germline V gene are SGHTA and FQGNSA. The CDR3 extends over 15 amino acids. CDR3 amino acids: CASSSRPAGYTEAFF. The CDR3 nucleotides are TGTGCCAGCAGCTCCCGACCTGCTGGCTACACTGAAGCTTTCTTT.

This clonotype has just a few counts. The chain uses TRBV11-2 and TRBJ2-5; TRBD1 matches 10 bases. The DNA end favors TRBJ2-1, so the J call may be wrong. Germline-derived CDR1 and CDR2 are SGHAT and FQNNGV. The CDR3 extends over 14 amino acids. The chain's CDR3 is CASWVGDRGNEQFF. CDR3 coding DNA: TGTGCCAGCTGGGTAGGGGACAGGGGAAATGAGCAGTTCTTC.

This clonotype was seen a few times. The V gene is TRBV15, the J gene TRBJ1-4; tentatively, D is TRBD1 (5 bases). Germline CDR1 LNHNV, CDR2 YYDKDF (reference sequence). V shed 1 base and J shed 7 bases, with 10 bases lying between them. The CDR3 has 14 residues. CDR3 in DNA: TGTGCCACCAGCAGAGGACAGATCGTTGAAAAACTGTTTTTT. The encoded protein is CATSRGQIVEKLFF.

This clonotype appeared a few times. This chain uses TRBV7-2 with TRBJ2-5; 8 bases line up with TRBD2. The J call may be in error: the DNA end matches TRBJ2-7 better. This CDR3 comprises 15 residues. Germline V CDR1 and CDR2: SGHTA, FQGNSA. In nucleotides, the CDR3 is TGTGCCAGCAGCTTCACTAGCGGATCTTGGGACGAGCAGTACTTC. Protein product: CASSFTSGSWDEQYF.

V usage is TRBV20-1 and J usage is TRBJ2-1, with D unresolved. The assigned J gene may be wrong: the sequence end matches TRBJ2-7 better. There are 12 residues in the CDR3. CDR1 is DFQATT and CDR2 is SNEGSKA in the germline V gene (reference sequence). CDR3 sequence reads: CSANVHTYEQYF. The CDR3 bases are TGCAGTGCTAATGTGCATACCTACGAGCAGTACTTC.

The J gene is TRBJ2-5, the V gene TRBV7-9, with D possibly being TRBD1 (6 bases). The CDR3 length is 14 residues. Germline lookup yields CDR1 SEHNR and CDR2 FQNEAQ (reference sequence). V lost 3 bases to trimming and J lost 5 bases, with 13 bases between them. This CDR3 is CASSLSRGLETQYF. The CDR3 bases are TGTGCCAGCAGCTTGTCCAGGGGATTGGAGACCCAGTACTTC.